The 20 T cell receptor beta chains below were found in one sample sequenced in a study of cytomegalovirus exposure and HLA in healthy donors. PCR employed 60 Vbeta and 13 Jbeta primers. Sequenced by immunoSEQ multiplex PCR; TCRdb stores in-frame clones only, minus some. Counted here are about 99,000 clones, about four fifths occurring once; the ten biggest clones make up about 3.1%. Sequencing input: PBMCs. The source is a male donor in good health and CMV-seropositive.

The chain employs TRBV5-4 and TRBJ1-2; unclear D gene. V was cut by 0 bases and J by 0 bases, with 9 bases left in between. Germline CDR1 and CDR2: SGHNT and YYREEE (reference sequence). The CDR3 consists of 15 residues. CDR3 sequence: CASSLVGVSNYGYTF. DNA for the CDR3: TGTGCCAGCAGCTTGGTGGGAGTATCTAACTATGGCTACACCTTC.

On this clone: The sample contains more than one DNA sequence encoding this CDR3. The chain couples TRBV30 to TRBJ1-1; D is possibly TRBD1 (5 bases). CDR3 length equals 13 residues. V was pared by 4 bases and J by 0 bases, with 9 bases between. The V gene's germline CDR1 is GTSNPN and CDR2 SVGIG (reference sequence). The CDR3 DNA is TGTGCCTGGACGGTGACAGTGAACACTGAAGCTTTCTTT. Translated: CAWTVTVNTEAFF.

V usage is TRBV30 and J usage is TRBJ1-2; D is unclear. The CDR3 spans 15 residues. Germline CDR1 reads GTSNPN; CDR2 reads SVGIG (reference sequence). Between the trimmed V and J ends, which lost 3 bases and 8 bases, there was a span of 22 bases. The CDR3 nucleotides are TGTGCCTGGAGCCCTTGGCGGACTCTTGAGCGGGGCTACACCTTC. It codes for CAWSPWRTLERGYTF.

V usage is TRBV6-6 and J usage is TRBJ1-5; D possibly corresponds to TRBD1 (6 bases). There are 15 residues in the CDR3. The V end lost 7 bases, the J end lost 2 bases, and 15 bases lay between the germline ends. Germline CDR1 reads MNHNY; CDR2 reads SVGAGI (reference sequence). The DNA for the CDR3 is TGTGCCAGCATGAGCAGGGGTGAAGGCAATCAGCCCCAGCATTTT. Amino acids: CASMSRGEGNQPQHF.

Concerning this clone: No DNA is shown, since the ends of the CDR3 on it are uncertain; the CDR3 is the one TCRdb lists. The rearrangement joins TRBV4-1 to TRBJ1-2; the tabulated D call, TRBD1, remains unverified against the DNA. The CDR3 has 12 residues if both end residues are counted. CDR1 is MGHRA, CDR2 YSYEKL, per germline. This chain's CDR3 is CASSFGQGNHTF.

The rearrangement joins TRBV11-2 to TRBJ1-1; 9 positions agree with TRBD1. Germline V gene sequence: CDR1 SGHAT, CDR2 FQNNGV. The V segment lost 1 base and the J segment 6 bases; nucleotides outside the gene matches: 15. This CDR3 contains 18 residues. CDR3 bases: TGTGCCAGCAGCTTAGCAGTCGCGCAGACAGGGGGACCCGCTGAAGCTTTCTTT. It yields the protein CASSLAVAQTGGPAEAFF. Drawing the rest from reference TRBV11-2 and TRBJ1-1, the complete variable domain is EAGVAQSPRYKIIEKRQSVAFWCNPISGHATLYWYQQILGQGPKLLIQFQNNGVVDDSQLPKDRFSAERLKGVDSTLKIQPAKLEDSAVYLCASSLAVAQTGGPAEAFFGQGTRLTVV.

The chain uses TRBV14 and TRBJ1-1, with D unresolved. The CDR3 extends over 15 amino acids. The V end lost 1 base, the J end lost 1 base, and 10 bases lay between the germline ends. From germline, CDR1 is SGHDN and CDR2 FVKESK. CDR3 protein: CASSQGDIQNTEAFF. As DNA, the CDR3 is TGTGCCAGCAGCCAAGGTGACATCCAGAACACTGAAGCTTTCTTT.

The chain uses TRBV7-2 and TRBJ1-6, with D unresolved. CDR1 is SGHTA, CDR2 FQGNSA, per germline. Trimming stripped 1 base from V and 0 bases from J, with 13 bases between. The CDR3 has 18 amino acids. CDR3 sequence: CASSLGYSASSYNSPLHF. The CDR3 DNA is TGTGCCAGCAGCTTAGGTTACTCCGCGAGCTCCTATAATTCACCCCTCCACTTT.

This clone was observed a handful of times. This chain connects TRBV5-1 to TRBJ1-1; TRBD1 might be the D (5 bases). Trimming removed 2 bases from V and 2 bases from J, with 13 bases in between. This CDR3 has 15 amino acids. Germline CDR1 reads SGHRS; CDR2 reads YFSETQ. In DNA, the CDR3 is TGCGCCAGCAGCTTTGGATCGGGGGGAAACACTGAAGCTTTCTTT. It specifies CASSFGSGGNTEAFF.

CDR3 region: CASSKQGSNSPLHF. The CDR3 DNA reads as TGTGCCAGCAGCAAACAGGGCAGTAATTCACCCCTCCACTTT. The genes are TRBV9 and TRBJ1-6; D may be TRBD1 (6 bases). V was trimmed by 4 bases and J by 6 bases, leaving 11 bases between them. The CDR3 consists of 14 residues. Per germline, CDR1 SGDLS and CDR2 YYNGEE.

V is TRBV29-1 and J is TRBJ2-1, with 9 bases that match TRBD2. Germline CDR1 SQVTM, CDR2 ANQGSEA. Trimming took 1 base from V and 4 from J; bases not matched to a gene: 5. The CDR3 runs 15 residues. CDR3 coding DNA: TGCAGCGTTGAAGGGTCTAGCGGGGCATACAATGAGCAGTTCTTC. It encodes CSVEGSSGAYNEQFF.

This rearrangement joins TRBV28 to TRBJ1-5; no reliable D call. The CDR3 extends over 16 amino acids. With 5 bases removed from V and 7 bases from J, the gap between germline ends came to 21 bases. Germline V gives CDR1 MDHEN, CDR2 SYDVKM. The CDR3 sequence is CASSLPLRIGRQPQHF. In nucleotides, the CDR3 is TGTGCCAGCAGTCTCCCCCTACGAATTGGCAGGCAGCCCCAGCATTTT.

This rearrangement joins TRBV7-2 to TRBJ2-2, with D maybe TRBD2 (5 bases). CDR1 and CDR2 (germline): SGHTA, FQGNSA. The V and J ends lost 4 bases and 6 bases respectively, with 9 bases between them. This CDR3 is built from 13 residues. The CDR3, as DNA: TGTGCCAGCAGCTCTTGGACTCCCGGGGAGCTGTTTTTT. Translated: CASSSWTPGELFF.

The chain has TRBV5-4 and TRBJ2-3; perhaps TRBD2 as D (6 bases). This CDR3 region has 13 residues. Germline V gene sequence: CDR1 SGHNT, CDR2 YYREEE (reference sequence). The V gene lost 2 bases and the J gene lost 5 bases, with 9 bases spanning the gap. The CDR3 loop reads CASSFTGEDTQYF. The CDR3 DNA is TGTGCCAGCAGCTTTACGGGGGAAGATACGCAGTATTTT.

The gene calls are TRBV6-5 and TRBJ1-1; 7 bases align to TRBD1. CDR3 size: 15 residues. Germline V gives CDR1 MNHEY, CDR2 SVGAGI. V shed 0 bases and J 2 bases; nucleotides not matched to a gene: 3. The CDR3 DNA reads as TGTGCCAGCAGTTACTCGGGACAGACAAACACTGAAGCTTTCTTT. Amino acids: CASSYSGQTNTEAFF.

Here the CDR3 reads CASSQDRTDYGYTF. CDR3 DNA sequence: TGCGCCAGCAGCCAAGATCGAACAGACTATGGCTACACCTTC. V and J are TRBV4-1 and TRBJ1-2, with D uncertain. V was cut by 0 bases and J by 3 bases, with 8 bases left in between. Germline V CDR1 and CDR2: MGHRA, YSYEKL. The CDR3 runs to 14 residues.

The chain uses TRBV7-2 and TRBJ2-5; D is ambiguous. V was pared by 1 base and J by 4 bases, with 7 bases between. The CDR3 is 13 residues long. The V gene's germline CDR1 is SGHTA and CDR2 FQGNSA. The CDR3 coding sequence is TGTGCCAGCAGCTTAGGAGACTTAGAGACCCAGTACTTC. This gives the protein CASSLGDLETQYF. Filled out from reference TRBV7-2 and TRBJ2-5, the complete variable domain reads GAGVSQSPSNKVTEKGKDVELRCDPISGHTALYWYRQSLGQGLEFLIYFQGNSAPDKSGLPSDRFSAERTGGSVSTLTIQRTQQEDSAVYLCASSLGDLETQYFGPGTRLLVL.

The rearrangement links TRBV30 to TRBJ2-1; TRBD2 aligns across 9 bases. CDR1 and CDR2 (germline): GTSNPN, SVGIG (reference sequence). The junction had 6 bases not matched to a gene; V was cut back by 2 bases and J by 7 bases. The CDR3 extends over 14 amino acids. In DNA, the CDR3 is TGTGCCTGGAGTAAGGCGGGGGGGCCGAATGAGCAGTTCTTC. Translation gives CAWSKAGGPNEQFF.

This chain links TRBV30 with TRBJ1-2; a weak D match, TRBD1 (6 bases). Looked up from germline, CDR1 is GTSNPN and CDR2 is SVGIG (reference sequence). Trimming left V 8 bases short and J 7 bases short, with 26 bases between. This CDR3 has 15 residues. CDR3 DNA sequence: TGTGCCGGGACGGGCCCACAAAGGGGGTCTGCTGGCTACACCTTC. This sequence encodes CAGTGPQRGSAGYTF.

The rearrangement uses TRBV10-1 and TRBJ2-1; TRBD2 aligns across 14 bases. The CDR3 is made up of 19 amino acids. From germline, CDR1 is WNHNN and CDR2 SYGVQD (reference sequence). The trim removed 0 bases at V and 0 bases at J, leaving 4 bases unmatched. CDR3 amino acids: CASSESWTSGGSSYNEQFF. The CDR3 DNA reads TGCGCCAGCAGTGAGTCCTGGACTAGCGGGGGGAGCTCCTACAATGAGCAGTTCTTC.